The 3 T cell receptor beta chains below were found in one sample sequenced in a study of cytomegalovirus exposure and HLA in healthy donors. Use of 60 Vbeta and 13 Jbeta primers characterized the PCR. The table came from immunoSEQ multiplex PCR; TCRdb's copy has only in-frame clones and leaves some out. The table includes more than 80,000 clones, 60% to 75% detected once. Sequencing was carried out using PBMCs. These receptors all stem from a woman in her seventies in good health and CMV-seropositive.

This clone was counted once. The CDR3 here is CASSQAPTGNYEQYF. DNA for the CDR3: TGCGCCAGCAGCCAAGCCCCGACAGGGAACTACGAGCAGTACTTC. V is TRBV4-1 and J is TRBJ2-7, with 7 bases matching TRBD1. CDR1 and CDR2 from the germline V gene are MGHRA and YSYEKL. Germline trimming cut 1 base from V and 3 bases from J; bases unmatched to any gene: 6. The CDR3 is made up of 15 amino acids.

This rearrangement joins TRBV5-4 to TRBJ2-3, with 9 positions matching TRBD2. CDR1 is SGHNT, CDR2 YYREEE, per germline (reference sequence). Trimming removed 0 bases from V and 2 bases from J; junction bases left unmatched: 7. The CDR3 runs 17 residues. The CDR3 DNA reads as TGTGCCAGCAGCTTGGGGGGGCTAGCGGGGTCCACAGATACGCAGTATTTT. Translation gives CASSLGGLAGSTDTQYF.

The rearrangement joins TRBV20-1 to TRBJ2-5; weak D call: TRBD2 (5 bases). Germline assignment: CDR1 DFQATT and CDR2 SNEGSKA (reference sequence). The length of the CDR3 is 11 residues. The CDR3 region has the DNA TGCAGCGGCTCACGCGGGGAGACCCAGTACTTC. This encodes CSGSRGETQYF.